The T cell receptor beta chain under discussion was sequenced for a study of shared clonotypes between healthy human individuals. General study points: Generation of non-shared clonotypes was less probable than generation of clonotypes shared by all four donors.

Details on this clone: Its antigen is still unknown.

V gave up 1 base and J gave up 9 bases; unmatched junction bases: 8. Germline values: CDR1 KGHSH, CDR2 LQKENI. The CDR3 is 15 residues long. The data were produced by immunoSEQ multiplex PCR, yet TCRdb's version contains in-frame clones alone and is incomplete. The sample has around 1.4 million clones; around 98.5% are singletons. This receptor was taken from a man under 40 in good health. The chain has TRBV18 and TRBJ2-2; 7 positions agree with TRBD1. Sequenced sample: naive CD4+ T cells sorted from blood. Subset described: CD45RA+ positively selected. The CDR3 DNA sequence: TGTGCCAGCTCACCACAGACAGGGAAGATGAGGGAGCTGTTTTTT. Residues: CASSPQTGKMRELFF.